This TCR beta chain stems from a study of T cells after posttransplantation cyclophosphamide. Study results and limitations: Skin or GI-infiltrating T cells shared few TRB sequences with blood. Later post-transplant blood repertoires were often dominated by donor CD8+ memory clones. Recipient CMV seropositivity and CMV reactivation strongly tracked TRB clonality.

Method: immunoSEQ multiplex PCR; TCRdb's copy keeps in-frame clones and lacks some. This sample has some 64,000 clones, with 93% found just once. This clone was observed a handful of times. Its antigen is undetermined. The related graft donor's blood sample was taken on the day of bone marrow donation. Sequenced input: PBMCs. The receptor was derived from a woman between 25 and 40 years old in good health and a related stem cell transplant donor.

CDR3 loop: CASRTDSKGSPLHF. Written as DNA, the CDR3 is TGTGCCAGCAGGACCGACTCCAAGGGCTCACCCCTCCACTTT. This chain connects TRBV2 to TRBJ1-6; the D is unclear. This CDR3 contains 14 residues. The germline gives CDR1 SNHLY, CDR2 FYNNEI. V was clipped by 6 bases and J by 10 bases, with 16 bases between them.